This TCR beta chain was observed in a study of cytomegalovirus exposure and HLA in healthy donors. CDR1 and CDR2 (germline): SGDLS, YYNGEE. CDR3 length: 14 amino acids. V dropped 4 bases and J dropped 4 bases, with 11 bases sitting between them. Turning to this clone: The target antigen is unknown.

Whole-study findings and limits: Most TCR sequences were rare, but some public TCRs occurred in many donors. Reports credit the classifier with highly specific, highly sensitive diagnosis of cytomegalovirus status. Within the 95 to 150 validation repertoires, first-cohort TCR clusters tended to co-occur, according to a later analysis.

TCRdb keeps only in-frame clones here, not all; method: immunoSEQ multiplex PCR. The sample records 90,000 to 100,000 clones, less than 90% being singletons. The source is a man aged 18 to 30 in good health and CMV-seropositive. The chain links TRBV9 to TRBJ2-2; weak D call: TRBD1 (5 bases). The sequenced sample was PBMCs. In nucleotides, the CDR3 is TGTGCCAGCAGCCCGAGACAGTCCACCGGGGAGCTGTTTTTT. This translates into CASSPRQSTGELFF. The full variable domain, with the rest looked up from reference TRBV9 and TRBJ2-2, is DSGVTQTPKHLITATGQRVTLRCSPRSGDLSVYWYQQSLDQGLQFLIQYYNGEERAKGNILERFSAQQFPDLHSELNLSSLELGDSALYFCASSPRQSTGELFFGEGSRLTVL.